The next 21 T cell receptor beta chains were all read from a single sample in a study of CD8 T cells in Susac syndrome. Reverse transcription used 0.5 to 1 ug RNA and random hexamers. MiXCR, run by TCRdb on the immunoSEQ multiplex PCR reads, gives a single entry per CDR3 protein. Of hundreds of thousands of distinct CDR3 sequences in the sample, around nine tenths were seen once. Sequenced input: CD8+ T cells from PBMCs. Receptors were obtained from a human donor with multiple sclerosis.

The chain carries TRBV3-1 and TRBJ2-1; the match to TRBD2 covers 13 bases. The germline V gene has CDR1 LGHDT and CDR2 YNNKEL (reference sequence). V was clipped by 4 bases and J by 7 bases; unmatched bases: 13. CDR3 size: 18 residues. CDR3 in amino acids: CASSRQTSGGLGGNEQFF. Written as DNA, the CDR3 is TGTGCCAGCAGCCGCCAGACTAGCGGGGGGTTAGGTGGGAATGAGCAGTTCTTC.

This rearrangement joins TRBV19 to TRBJ2-5, with D possibly being TRBD2 (6 bases). CDR1 LNHDA and CDR2 SQIVND come from the germline V gene (reference sequence). This CDR3 has 14 residues. V lost 1 base and J 5 bases, leaving 11 bases between the germline ends. The CDR3 is CASSIAGGMETQYF. CDR3 bases: TGTGCCAGTAGTATAGCTGGGGGGATGGAGACCCAGTACTTC.

The chain links TRBV4-3 to TRBJ2-7; D might be TRBD1 (5 bases). The germline V gene has CDR1 LGHNA and CDR2 YSLEER. This CDR3 spans 15 amino acids. V lost 0 bases to trimming and J lost 3 bases, with 12 bases between them. In DNA form, the CDR3 reads TGCGCCAGCAGCCAAGATCGGCAGGGCAACTACGAGCAGTACTTC. Its protein is CASSQDRQGNYEQYF.

V gene TRBV5-6 combines with J gene TRBJ2-7; 8 positions agree with TRBD1. Germline V gene lookup returns CDR1 SGHDT and CDR2 YYEEEE. This CDR3 comprises 14 residues. J lost 4 bases, V lost 3 bases, and 6 bases had no gene match. The CDR3 bases are TGTGCCAGCAGCTCAGGGGGCGCGACGTACGAGCAGTACTTC. Translating gives CASSSGGATYEQYF.

The genes are TRBV5-1 and TRBJ2-7, with no clear D. Germline V gives CDR1 SGHRS, CDR2 YFSETQ. Trimming cost V 0 bases and J 3 bases, with 7 bases left between them. The CDR3 is made up of 13 amino acids. CDR3 protein: CASSLVSLYEQYF. DNA for the CDR3: TGCGCCAGCAGCTTGGTGTCACTCTACGAGCAGTACTTC.

The gene calls are TRBV30 and TRBJ1-6, with no clear D. Trimming cost V 0 bases and J 4 bases, with 7 bases left between them. CDR3 size: 14 residues. Looked up from germline, CDR1 is GTSNPN and CDR2 is SVGIG (reference sequence). CDR3 loop: CAWSVREYNSPLHF. CDR3 sequence (DNA): TGTGCCTGGAGTGTACGGGAATATAATTCACCCCTCCACTTT.

This clonotype showed up just once. V and J are TRBV27 and TRBJ1-5; possibly TRBD1 for D (5 bases). CDR1 is MNHEY, CDR2 SMNVEV, per germline (reference sequence). The V and J ends lost 8 bases and 11 bases respectively, with 25 bases between them. This CDR3 comprises 15 residues. Here the CDR3 reads CASSGGTLPLVSQHF. The CDR3, as DNA: TGTGCCAGCTCCGGCGGGACGCTCCCTCTGGTGTCCCAGCATTTT.

The J gene is TRBJ1-1, the V gene TRBV27; D not resolved. V lost 1 base and J lost 4, with 10 bases in between. CDR3 length: 14 residues. Germline V gene sequence: CDR1 MNHEY, CDR2 SMNVEV (reference sequence). The CDR3 loop reads CASSLYLGFTEAFF. The CDR3 DNA is TGTGCCAGCAGTTTATATCTGGGATTCACTGAAGCTTTCTTT.

The V gene is TRBV7-2, the J gene TRBJ2-1; TRBD1 matches at 7 bases. The trim removed 3 bases at V and 8 bases at J, leaving 13 bases unmatched. The CDR3 extends over 16 amino acids. The V gene's germline CDR1 is SGHTA and CDR2 FQGNSA. CDR3 protein: CASSFPGQVPSHEQFF. In nucleotides, the CDR3 is TGTGCCAGCAGCTTCCCCGGACAGGTCCCGAGCCATGAGCAGTTCTTC.

This chain links TRBV29-1 with TRBJ1-2; TRBD1 might be the D (5 bases). CDR3 length: 15 amino acids. From germline, CDR1 is SQVTM and CDR2 ANQGSEA. V was cut by 1 base and J by 7 bases, with 19 bases left in between. The DNA of the CDR3 is TGCAGCGTTGAAGTAGGTTGGGGCCTGGATCCTGGCTACACCTTC. Protein sequence: CSVEVGWGLDPGYTF.

V is TRBV7-6 and J is TRBJ2-2; D call uncertain. V lost 1 base, J lost 10 bases, and 10 bases lay in between. CDR3 length: 13 amino acids. The germline V gene has CDR1 SGHVS and CDR2 FNYEAQ. The CDR3 sequence is CASSLGSLEELFF. The CDR3, as DNA: TGTGCCAGCAGCTTAGGATCCTTGGAGGAGCTGTTTTTT.

The rearrangement uses TRBV29-1 and TRBJ1-1, with D unclear. V shed 4 bases and J shed 2 bases, with 5 bases lying between them. CDR3 length: 11 residues. Germline assignment: CDR1 SQVTM and CDR2 ANQGSEA. CDR3 DNA sequence: TGCAGCGTTGGTAGAAACACTGAAGCTTTCTTT. Translation: CSVGRNTEAFF.

The count of this clonotype is one. V gene TRBV19 combines with J gene TRBJ2-1; 11 nucleotides align to TRBD1. CDR1 is LNHDA, CDR2 SQIVND, per germline (reference sequence). The CDR3 runs 19 residues. V dropped 3 bases and J dropped 1; count of bases not matched to a gene: 11. CDR3 amino acids: CASSIFAGTGGLSYNEQFF. The CDR3 DNA is TGTGCCAGTAGTATCTTTGCCGGGACAGGGGGTTTATCCTACAATGAGCAGTTCTTC.

This clonotype was picked up one time. This chain uses TRBV5-5 with TRBJ2-3, with unresolved D. The CDR3 is 12 residues long. V shed 7 bases and J shed 6 bases, with 12 bases lying between them. Germline V lookup: CDR1 SGHKS, CDR2 YYEKEE (reference sequence). CDR3 nucleotides: TGTGCCAGCCGTTTACCCCAGGATACGCAGTATTTT. It yields the protein CASRLPQDTQYF.

DNA of the CDR3: TGTGCCAGCAGTGGTAGCGCCGCAGATACGCAGTATTTT. It translates to CASSGSAADTQYF. The chain carries TRBV27 and TRBJ2-3; possibly TRBD2 for D (5 bases). This CDR3 region has 13 residues. Looked up from germline, CDR1 is MNHEY and CDR2 is SMNVEV (reference sequence). The V end lost 5 bases, the J end lost 4 bases, and 10 bases lay between the germline ends.

V and J are TRBV27 and TRBJ1-5; D call uncertain. The CDR3 sequence is 13 residues long. CDR1 is MNHEY and CDR2 is SMNVEV in the germline V gene (reference sequence). V lost 3 bases and J 6 bases, leaving 9 bases between the germline ends. CDR3 DNA: TGTGCCAGCAGTTTGAGCCTTGGTCAGCCCCAGCATTTT. Amino acids: CASSLSLGQPQHF.

This chain uses TRBV6-2 or TRBV6-3 with TRBJ2-7, with D perhaps TRBD2 (6 bases). Trimming pared 2 bases from V and 3 bases from J, leaving 11 bases between. The CDR3 extends over 14 amino acids. Germline V gene sequence: CDR1 MNHEY, CDR2 SVGEGT. CDR3 DNA sequence: TGTGCCAGCAGTTACGAGTTGCGGGACTACGAGCAGTACTTC. As protein: CASSYELRDYEQYF.

This rearrangement joins TRBV7-9 to TRBJ2-7; TRBD2 might be the D (6 bases). The CDR3 contains 15 residues. V was shortened by 4 bases and J by 2 bases, with 15 bases between the two germline ends. Per the germline V gene, CDR1 is SEHNR and CDR2 is FQNEAQ (reference sequence). The CDR3 loop reads CASSSVGGAPYEQYF. The CDR3 bases are TGTGCCAGCAGCTCTGTGGGCGGGGCTCCCTACGAGCAGTACTTC.

This clonotype was seen just once. The gene calls are TRBV20-1 and TRBJ2-5; D unclear. The CDR3 spans 10 residues. The V and J ends lost 7 bases and 5 bases respectively, with 8 bases between them. Germline CDR1 reads DFQATT; CDR2 reads SNEGSKA (reference sequence). The CDR3 here is CSGDAETQYF. DNA of the CDR3: TGCAGTGGAGACGCCGAGACCCAGTACTTC.

This sequence joins TRBV7-3 and TRBJ1-1; no definite D call. The CDR3 has 14 amino acids. V was cut by 2 bases and J by 3 bases, with 10 bases left in between. Germline V lookup: CDR1 SGHTA, CDR2 FQGTGA. CDR3 in amino acids: CASSLSFGDTEAFF. DNA for the CDR3: TGTGCCAGCAGCTTATCGTTCGGGGACACTGAAGCTTTCTTT.

This sequence joins TRBV4-2 and TRBJ2-1; no clear D gene. The V end was cut by 0 bases, the J end by 9 bases, with 12 bases between. The CDR3 extends over 14 amino acids. Germline V gene sequence: CDR1 LGHNA, CDR2 YNFKEQ. In DNA, the CDR3 is TGTGCCAGCAGCCAAGATCGCGGAGTCACTGAGCAGTTCTTC. Translated: CASSQDRGVTEQFF.